This T cell receptor beta chain appears in the sequencing data of a study of blood T cell repertoires in COVID-19. Study-level background: Spain, Italy and the United States supplied samples that represented acute and convalescent COVID-19.

V lost 0 bases and J 1 base, leaving 8 bases between the germline ends. This CDR3 contains 15 residues. Germline V lookup: CDR1 SGHRS, CDR2 YFSETQ. Clones were sequenced by immunoSEQ multiplex PCR, and TCRdb holds only the in-frame ones, with some missing. The data contain approximately 220,000 clones, about 83% of them seen just once; the ten biggest clones take up approximately 6.2%. Sequencing was performed on peripheral blood. The rearrangement uses TRBV5-1 and TRBJ2-1; possible D gene TRBD2, 6 bases. The source is a man aged 55 to 70 who had recovered from COVID-19. This CDR3 is CASSLAGASYNEQFF. CDR3 in DNA: TGCGCCAGCAGCTTGGCGGGAGCGTCCTACAATGAGCAGTTCTTC.